The 7 T cell receptor beta chains reported below all come from one sample, sequenced in a study of cytomegalovirus exposure and HLA in healthy donors. The PCR had 60 Vbeta and 13 Jbeta primers. Profiling relied on immunoSEQ multiplex PCR, and the TCRdb table lists in-frame clones only, not all of them. The table has 99,000 or so clones, nearly 15% seen once; the top ten hold over 0.65%. The source material was PBMCs. The source of these receptors is a female donor in good health and CMV-seronegative.

This clone has only a few counts. V usage is TRBV11-3 and J usage is TRBJ2-7, with TRBD2 identical over 7 bases. V trimming: 1 base; J trimming: 5 bases; junction bases outside the gene matches: 8. The CDR3 has 15 residues. CDR1 is SGHNT and CDR2 is YENEEA in the germline V gene. CDR3 residues: CASSLGGSPGDEQYF. CDR3 coding DNA: TGTGCCAGCAGCTTAGGCGGGAGCCCCGGGGACGAGCAGTACTTC.

A note on this clone: An end of the junction does not agree with germline; a read error may underlie this. This rearrangement joins TRBV7-7 to TRBJ2-7; the D is unclear. CDR1 SSHAT and CDR2 FNYEAQ come from the germline V gene (reference sequence). The CDR3 consists of 11 residues. This CDR3 reads CASSLTQIQYF. The CDR3 DNA is TGTGCTAGCAGCTTAACCCAGATCCAGTACTTC.

The CDR3 DNA sequence: TGTGCCAGCAGTGACGATTTAACTAATGGCTACACCTTC. Protein product: CASSDDLTNGYTF. The chain uses TRBV6-4 and TRBJ1-2; D not certain. V was pared by 2 bases and J by 6 bases, with 10 bases between. Germline CDR1 reads MRHNA; CDR2 reads SNTAGT. CDR3 length: 13 amino acids.

Written as DNA, the CDR3 is TGTGCCAGCAGCCTAATTAGGGGCCTTGATGAGCAGTTCTTC. It encodes CASSLIRGLDEQFF. The chain is built from TRBV14 and TRBJ2-1; possibly TRBD1 for D (5 bases). This CDR3 has 14 residues. CDR1 SGHDN and CDR2 FVKESK come from the germline V gene. Trimming pared 4 bases from V and 8 bases from J, leaving 15 bases between.

The gene calls are TRBV6-4 and TRBJ1-1, with a possible D match to TRBD1 (6 bases). Germline V gene sequence: CDR1 MRHNA, CDR2 SNTAGT. The CDR3 is made up of 13 amino acids. Trimming cost V 6 bases and J 0 bases, with 8 bases left between them. DNA for the CDR3: TGTGCCAGCAGACAGGGAATGAACACTGAAGCTTTCTTT. Translation gives CASRQGMNTEAFF.

The table lists this clone with a few counts. The rearrangement uses TRBV9 and TRBJ1-1, with TRBD1 matching over 8 bases. The germline CDR1 and CDR2 sequences are SGDLS and YYNGEE. The CDR3 consists of 13 residues. J lost 6 bases, V lost 4 bases, and 5 bases had no gene match. The CDR3 is CASSLDRDAEAFF. The CDR3 DNA sequence: TGTGCCAGCAGCTTGGACAGGGATGCTGAAGCTTTCTTT.

This clone occurred a few times. V and J are TRBV7-9 and TRBJ2-5, with 9 bases fitting TRBD1. CDR1 and CDR2 (germline): SEHNR, FQNEAQ (reference sequence). The CDR3 runs 15 residues. The V segment lost 4 bases and the J segment 5 bases; nucleotides outside the gene matches: 8. In DNA, the CDR3 is TGTGCCAGCAGCTGGGGGACAGGGAGTGGGGAGACCCAGTACTTC. Residues: CASSWGTGSGETQYF.